This is a list of T cell receptor beta chains from one sample in a study of blood T cell repertoires in COVID-19. Some clones are missing from TCRdb's copy, which holds only in-frame ones; the method was immunoSEQ multiplex PCR. The sample lists about 130,000 clones; approximately 74% were seen once. Sequencing was performed on peripheral blood. These receptors all stem from a man aged 55-75 years with acute or convalescent COVID-19. The conserved cysteine and the conserved F or W are not part of the CDR3 here.

CDR3 length | J gene | V gene | CDR3 protein
15 | TRBJ2-3 | TRBV7-9 | ASSPRLAGHLTDTQY
13 | TRBJ1-1 | TRBV10-3 | AISETGVGATEAF
12 | TRBJ1-5 | TRBV2 | ASSEGSSNQPQH
12 | TRBJ2-2 | TRBV19 | ASSPSGNTGELF
13 | TRBJ1-2 | TRBV19 | ASSIVAPTDYGYT
12 | TRBJ1-2 | TRBV3-1/TRBV3-2 | ASSQGGTGNGYT
13 | TRBJ1-1 | TRBV25-1 | ASSATDRVNTEAF
13 | TRBJ1-4 | TRBV5-1 | ASTRSGDSGEKLF
10 | TRBJ2-7 | TRBV2 | ASTIGTNEQY
11 | TRBJ1-1 | TRBV18 | ASSPGQNTEAF
14 | TRBJ1-2 | TRBV5-1 | ASSLGNQGGMAGYT
11 | TRBJ2-1 | TRBV7-2 | ASSQGSYNEQF